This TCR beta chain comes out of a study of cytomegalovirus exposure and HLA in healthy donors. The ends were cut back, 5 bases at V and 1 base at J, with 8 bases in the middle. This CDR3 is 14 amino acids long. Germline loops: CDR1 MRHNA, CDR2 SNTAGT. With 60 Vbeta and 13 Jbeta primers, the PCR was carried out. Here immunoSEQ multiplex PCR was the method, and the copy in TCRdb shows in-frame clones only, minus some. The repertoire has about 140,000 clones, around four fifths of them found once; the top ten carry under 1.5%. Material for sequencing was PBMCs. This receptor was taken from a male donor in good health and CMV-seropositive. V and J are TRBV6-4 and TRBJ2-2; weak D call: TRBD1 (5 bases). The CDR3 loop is CASSHGQNTGELFF. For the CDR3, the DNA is TGTGCCAGCAGTCATGGACAGAACACCGGGGAGCTGTTTTTT.